This T cell receptor (beta chain) was found in a study of CD8 T cells in ankylosing spondylitis. As to this clonotype: The antigen remains unidentified.

Whole-study results and caveats: Apparently characteristic of ankylosing spondylitis blood was a TCR beta motif (roughly eight highly homologous variants). Reportedly, disease-linked clones are significantly enriched in ankylosing spondylitis patients' matched synovial fluid.

By quantitative 5'-RACE with molecular barcodes, the TCR beta libraries were made. TCRdb reanalysed the 5' RACE reads using MiXCR and keeps one entry per CDR3 protein. The profile shows about 210,000 distinct CDR3 sequences, under 8.5% of them singletons. Sequencing input: blood, either unsorted or a sorted T cell fraction (not recorded which). This TCR came from a female donor with ankylosing spondylitis or in good health (not recorded which).

CDR3 nucleotides: TGTGCCAGCAGTCGGACCGACAGGTTGGCAGGGGGGGATGAGCAGTTCTTC. This gives the protein CASSRTDRLAGGDEQFF. The rearrangement uses TRBV6-2 or TRBV6-3 and TRBJ2-1; the D call may be TRBD1 or TRBD2 (7 bases each). Germline values: CDR1 MNHEY, CDR2 SVGEGT. Between the trimmed V and J ends, which lost 5 bases and 8 bases, there was a span of 25 bases. This CDR3 spans 17 amino acids.